This T cell receptor (beta chain) was sequenced in a study of breast tumors, draining lymph nodes, adjacent tissues. Study findings and constraints: Compared with basal-like, luminal-like tumors shared significantly more repertoire with nontumor tissue. Tumor repertoires ranked between lymph nodes and nontumor tissue in diversity, with V and J gene preferences.

CDR1 SGHNT and CDR2 YYREEE come from the germline V gene (reference sequence). The CDR3 loop spans 15 amino acids. Trimming stripped 1 base from V and 0 bases from J, with 8 bases between. TCRdb reanalysed the multiplex PCR reads using MiXCR and keeps one entry per CDR3 protein. This table has 66,000 or so distinct CDR3 sequences, less than 45% appearing once. This clonotype appeared many times. What it binds is not known. Sequencing used breast tumor tissue. The chain links TRBV5-4 to TRBJ2-1, with a weak D call TRBD1 (6 bases). The sequence was collected from a female donor with breast cancer. Some clones in this sample may be carry-over from other donors' samples. CDR3 residues: CASSLYRASYNEQFF. CDR3 nucleotide sequence: TGTGCCAGCAGCTTGTACAGGGCCTCCTACAATGAGCAGTTCTTC. The entire variable domain, with the rest obtained from reference TRBV5-4 and TRBJ2-1, is as follows: ETGVTQSPTHLIKTRGQQVTLRCSSQSGHNTVSWYQQALGQGPQFIFQYYREEENGRGNFPPRFSGLQFPNYSSELNVNALELDDSALYLCASSLYRASYNEQFFGPGTRLTVL.